This T cell receptor beta chain is from a study of shared clonotypes between healthy human individuals. Overall study results and limits: Memory subsets generally showed smaller estimated richness than naive subsets did.

Over several immunoSEQ plates, each subset's genomic DNA was distributed in even portions. Sequencing was performed with immunoSEQ multiplex PCR; in TCRdb, only in-frame clones are kept and a portion is missing. The sample shows about 2,500,000 clones, about 92% of them seen only once. CDR3 length: 15 amino acids. V lost 0 bases, J lost 4 bases, and 11 bases lay in between. Looked up from germline, CDR1 is SGHKS and CDR2 is YYEKEE (reference sequence). Turning to this clone: The antigen is not known.

J is TRBJ1-5 and V is TRBV5-5; D remains unclear. Sequenced sample: naive CD4+ T cells sorted from blood. Subset defined: CD45RA+ positively selected. The TCR was taken from a man between 18 and 35 years old in good health. The CDR3, as DNA: TGTGCCAGCAGCTTGGTAGGTGTGCTGAATCAGCCCCAGCATTTT. Encoded protein: CASSLVGVLNQPQHF.